Listed here is a single T cell receptor (beta chain). TCRdb's table, derived via immunoSEQ multiplex PCR, lists solely in-frame clones and lacks some. The repertoire holds approximately 45,000 clones, with 70% to 85% as singletons. V lost 3 bases to trimming and J lost 5 bases, with 14 bases between them. The germline CDR1 and CDR2 sequences are KGHSH and LQKENI. The CDR3 extends over 15 amino acids. This specimen comes from a study of blood T cell repertoires in COVID-19. The sample was peripheral blood. The chain recombines TRBV18 with TRBJ2-1, with a weak D call TRBD1 (6 bases). The clonotype comes from a human donor in a cohort sampled during active COVID-19. CDR3 sequence (DNA): TGTGCCAGCTCACCTAGACTCCAGGGGCACAATGAGCAGTTCTTC. Its protein is CASSPRLQGHNEQFF.